Below, one TCR beta chain is given with its context. Its antigen is as yet unknown. Individual cDNA molecules carried attached unique molecular identifiers. MiXCR, run by TCRdb on the 5' RACE reads, gives a single entry per CDR3 protein. The repertoire holds some 83,000 distinct CDR3 sequences, with about 10% as singletons. Germline CDR1 and CDR2: SEHNR and FQNEAQ (reference sequence). Between the trimmed V and J ends, which lost 6 bases and 0 bases, there was a span of 15 bases. This CDR3 comprises 16 residues. The sample belongs to a study of early T cells in non-severe SARS-CoV-2 infection. As for the study in general: Bulk RNA taken from unsorted whole blood was sequenced, leaving chains unpaired.

Findings of the study overall: VDJdb-based matching was biased toward anti-spike CD8 responses and missed private and CD4 specificities.

This specimen was whole blood, taken at baseline. The genes are TRBV7-9 and TRBJ2-1; D call uncertain. This receptor was obtained from an adult who was a healthcare worker with PCR-confirmed SARS-CoV-2 infection or an uninfected control (not recorded which). This CDR3 reads CASRGRLRSSYNEQFF. CDR3 DNA sequence: TGTGCCAGCAGGGGTAGACTCCGCAGCTCCTACAATGAGCAGTTCTTC.